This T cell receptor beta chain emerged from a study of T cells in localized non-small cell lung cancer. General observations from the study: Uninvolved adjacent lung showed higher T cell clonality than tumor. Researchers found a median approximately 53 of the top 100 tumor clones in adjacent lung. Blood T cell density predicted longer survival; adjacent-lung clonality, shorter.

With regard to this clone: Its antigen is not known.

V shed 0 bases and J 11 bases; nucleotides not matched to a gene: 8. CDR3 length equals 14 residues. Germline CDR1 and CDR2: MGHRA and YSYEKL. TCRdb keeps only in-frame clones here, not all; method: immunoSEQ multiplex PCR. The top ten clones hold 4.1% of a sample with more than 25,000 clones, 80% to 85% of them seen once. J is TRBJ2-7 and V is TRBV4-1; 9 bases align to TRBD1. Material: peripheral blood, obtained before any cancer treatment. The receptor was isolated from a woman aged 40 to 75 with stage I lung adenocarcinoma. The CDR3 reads CASSQDRDRGKEYF. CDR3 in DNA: TGCGCCAGCAGCCAAGATCGTGACAGGGGGAAGGAGTACTTC.